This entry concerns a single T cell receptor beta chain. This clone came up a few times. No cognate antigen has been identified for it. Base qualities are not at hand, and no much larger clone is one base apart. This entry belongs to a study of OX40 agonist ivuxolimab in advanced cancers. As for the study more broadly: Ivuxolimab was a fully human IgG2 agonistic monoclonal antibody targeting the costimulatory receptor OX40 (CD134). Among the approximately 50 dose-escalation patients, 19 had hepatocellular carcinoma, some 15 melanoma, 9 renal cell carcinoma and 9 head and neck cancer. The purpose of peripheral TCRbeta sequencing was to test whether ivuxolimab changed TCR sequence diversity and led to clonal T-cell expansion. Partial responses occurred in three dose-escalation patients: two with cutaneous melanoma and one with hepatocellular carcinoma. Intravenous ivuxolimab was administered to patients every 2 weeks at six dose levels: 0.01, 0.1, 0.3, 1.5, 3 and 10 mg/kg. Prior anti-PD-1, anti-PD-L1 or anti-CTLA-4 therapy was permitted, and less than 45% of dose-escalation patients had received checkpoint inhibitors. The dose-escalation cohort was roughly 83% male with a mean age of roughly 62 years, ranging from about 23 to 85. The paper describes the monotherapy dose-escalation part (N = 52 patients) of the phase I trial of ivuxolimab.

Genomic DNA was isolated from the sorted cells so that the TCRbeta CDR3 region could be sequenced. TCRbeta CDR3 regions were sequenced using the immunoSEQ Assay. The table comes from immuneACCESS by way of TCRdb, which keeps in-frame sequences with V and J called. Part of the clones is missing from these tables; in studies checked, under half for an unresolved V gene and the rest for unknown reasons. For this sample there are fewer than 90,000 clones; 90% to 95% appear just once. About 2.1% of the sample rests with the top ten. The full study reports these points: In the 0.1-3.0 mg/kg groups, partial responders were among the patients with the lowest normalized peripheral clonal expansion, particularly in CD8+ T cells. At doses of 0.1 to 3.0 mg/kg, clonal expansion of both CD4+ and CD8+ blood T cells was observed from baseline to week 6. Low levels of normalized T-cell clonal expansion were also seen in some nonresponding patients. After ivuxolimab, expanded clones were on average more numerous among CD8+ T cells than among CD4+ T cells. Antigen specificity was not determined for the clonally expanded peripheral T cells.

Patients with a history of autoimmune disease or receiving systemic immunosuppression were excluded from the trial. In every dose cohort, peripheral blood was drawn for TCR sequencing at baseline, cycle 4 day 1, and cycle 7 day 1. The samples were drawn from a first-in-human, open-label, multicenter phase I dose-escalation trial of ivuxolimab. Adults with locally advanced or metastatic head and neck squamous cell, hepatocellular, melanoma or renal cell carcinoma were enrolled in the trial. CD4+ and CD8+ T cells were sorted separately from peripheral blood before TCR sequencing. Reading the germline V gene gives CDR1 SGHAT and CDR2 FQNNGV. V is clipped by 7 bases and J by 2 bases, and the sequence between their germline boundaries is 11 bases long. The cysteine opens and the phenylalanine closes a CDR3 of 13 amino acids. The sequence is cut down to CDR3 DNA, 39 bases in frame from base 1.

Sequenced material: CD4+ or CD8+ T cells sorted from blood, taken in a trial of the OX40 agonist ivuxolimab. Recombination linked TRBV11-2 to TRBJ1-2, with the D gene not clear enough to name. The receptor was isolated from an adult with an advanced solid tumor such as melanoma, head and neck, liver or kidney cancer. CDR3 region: CASNLAGNYGYTF. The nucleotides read TGTGCCAGCAACCTAGCGGGGAACTATGGCTACACCTTC.